One T cell receptor beta chain is described in this entry. No antigen is known for it. No per-base quality is available; no much larger clone lies one base away. The TCR beta CDR3 regions were amplified from RNA transcripts. The TCR CDR3 was subjected to a first round of RT-PCR using the HTBI primer set and the Qiagen OneStep RT-PCR kit. A second multiplex PCR round built the libraries, followed by size selection and purification. Libraries were sequenced paired-end with 100 bp reads on an Illumina HiSeq2000. As for how the authors treated the data: SOAPnuke was used to process the raw data, throwing out any read that contained adapters or uncalled bases, had a mean Phred below 15, or lacked an exact constant-primer or identifier match. COPE v1.2.5 was used to merge high-quality paired reads, and clonotypes were defined as unique nucleotide sequences. MiTCR v1.1 was used to align the clonotypes against IMGT TRBV, TRBD and TRBJ reference segments. The analysis included only V-J combinations with a frequency above 0.0001, which together covered 98% to 99.2% of the repertoires. The TCS score was defined as F50 (clonal expansion) divided by E x V (chaos), with BLOSUM62-based TCRdist calculated between CDR3 peptides within each V-J. Welch's t-statistics and random forest reduced just over 500 V-J features to 13, which were used in a naive Bayes classifier (R e1071). The Morisita-Horn index was used to measure how similar the thyroid and blood repertoires were. TCRdb applied fastp at Q25 and MiXCR to the public reads, then kept only in-frame beta chains. Entries are consolidated by CDR3 protein sequence, retaining the most common genes and DNA. These V and J calls originate from TCRdb's pipeline instead of the authors' own analysis. Across this sample there are 550,000 to 700,000 distinct CDR3 sequences, with 35% to 55% seen only once. Under 20% of the sample is held by the ten biggest clonotypes.

The study excluded patients with uncontrolled infections, other autoimmune diseases, pregnancy or lactation. Diagnoses relied on clinical symptoms, serum thyroxine and TRAb, thyroid ultrasound and orbital computed tomography. Total RNA was extracted with Trizol reagent, and quality was checked on an Agilent 2100 Bioanalyzer. According to the germline V gene, CDR1 reads ENHRY and CDR2 reads SYGVKD. Including the terminal cysteine and phenylalanine, the CDR3 comprises 14 residues. Of the read, only the CDR3 DNA is kept; its 42 bases are in frame from base 1. Between the V and J ends, shortened by 4 bases and 4 bases respectively, the junction contains 13 bases. The sample originates from a study of T cells in Graves' hyperthyroidism and ophthalmopathy (dated by TCRdb to between 2018 and 2021). Study-wide context: To identify TCR V-J signatures that set the groups apart, the researchers used a discovery cohort of about a hundred patients, made up of 40 to 45 with Graves' ophthalmopathy and around 58 with stable Graves' hyperthyroidism. An independent validation cohort of about 19 hyperthyroidism patients and some 15 patients who later progressed to ophthalmopathy tested prospective prediction of ophthalmopathy. The study also compared thyroid tissue and blood T-cell repertoires from roughly six Graves' hyperthyroidism patients. The approximately 90 discovery patients were divided at random into training and test sets in a 7:3 ratio. The paper reports TCR Vbeta CDR3 sequencing of fewer than 150 peripheral blood samples: approximately 41 ophthalmopathy, roughly 80 hyperthyroidism and roughly 17 progressor patients. Once sampling was done, hyperthyroidism patients were given methimazole at a starting dose of 30 mg daily, whereas ophthalmopathy patients were given high-dose intravenous methylprednisolone. Broader findings and caveats from the paper: A model built on a 13 V-J signature distinguished ophthalmopathy from stable hyperthyroidism, reaching approximately 89% sensitivity and around 82% specificity in cross-validation and 80%/75% in testing. No statistical method was used to fix the sample size in advance, and group allocation was not hidden from the investigators. Most expanded thyroid clonotypes (frequency above 0.001) were also detected in blood, a finding suggesting that blood repertoires may reflect thyroid immune responses. During validation, the model predicted progression to ophthalmopathy a median of around 7 months ahead of onset, with almost 71% sensitivity and 72% to 85% specificity.

The sequenced sample consisted of peripheral blood or thyroid tissue (not recorded which). The sequence came from an adult woman with Graves' disease, either hyperthyroidism or ophthalmopathy (not recorded which). The rearrangement joined TRBV10-3 to TRBJ1-1, and the D gene may be TRBD1, 6 bases matching. The CDR3 in this case is CAISAQGWGTEAFF. The DNA is as follows: TGTGCCATCAGTGCACAGGGATGGGGCACTGAAGCTTTCTTT.